This TCR beta chain was identified in a study of T cell changes during pregnancy in multiple sclerosis. Method: immunoSEQ multiplex PCR; TCRdb's copy keeps in-frame clones and lacks some. The sample contains about 65,000 clones, approximately 92% of which appear only once. The CDR3 is made up of 13 amino acids. Germline CDR1 is SGHAT and CDR2 is FQNNGV. V was pared by 3 bases and J by 11 bases, with 16 bases between. This clone was detected a few times. The sequenced sample was CD8+ T cells from peripheral blood mononuclear cells, obtained in the third trimester of pregnancy. The sequence derives from a female donor in good health, enrolled as a control in a pregnancy study. The rearrangement uses TRBV11-2 and TRBJ1-1; D may be TRBD1 (6 bases). This CDR3 is CASSFPGHIGAFF. CDR3 DNA sequence: TGTGCCAGCAGCTTCCCGGGACACATAGGGGCTTTCTTT.